The 21 T cell receptor beta chains presented below share a single source sample, sequenced in a study of blood T cells in healthy people across ages (dated by TCRdb to the mid-2010s). The library was obtained by 5' RACE. The listed sequencing device is Illumina HiSeq 2500. A second about 7 to 12 cycle PCR used a sample-barcoded 5' primer and a J-beta primer mix. TCRdb took the public reads, trimmed them with fastp at Q25, ran MiXCR for clone calling and kept in-frame beta chains. Entries that share a CDR3 protein sequence are merged under the most common genes and DNA. This sample gives about 830,000 distinct CDR3 sequences in total; nearly 60% of them show up just once. Jointly, the top ten make up 22% of the sample. Source material: blood. The source is a man younger than 45 in good health.

The rearrangement joins TRBV6-6 to TRBJ2-7, with D tentatively TRBD1 (5 bases). This CDR3 spans 12 amino acids. Germline CDR1 and CDR2: MNHNY and SVGAGI (reference sequence). Deletions cut 2 bases from V and 6 bases from J, with 8 bases between. CDR3 loop: CASSYGALEQYF. For the CDR3, the DNA is TGTGCCAGCAGTTACGGGGCTCTCGAGCAGTACTTC.

This rearrangement joins TRBV4-1 to TRBJ2-7; TRBD1 matches at 11 bases. Trimming at V came to 4 bases and at J to 3 bases, leaving 5 bases not matched to a gene. This CDR3 has 15 residues. CDR1 is MGHRA, CDR2 YSYEKL, per germline. CDR3 sequence (DNA): TGCGCCAGCAGCCTCCAGGGGACAGGGGGCTACGAGCAGTACTTC. It encodes CASSLQGTGGYEQYF.

The rearrangement links TRBV7-3 to TRBJ2-3; 7 bases match TRBD2. V dropped 0 bases and J dropped 3; count of bases not matched to a gene: 3. The V gene's germline CDR1 is SGHTA and CDR2 FQGTGA. CDR3 length equals 15 residues. The CDR3 region has the DNA TGTGCCAGCAGCTTAACGGCGGGAGTAACAGATACGCAGTATTTT. Translated: CASSLTAGVTDTQYF.

This chain connects TRBV2 to TRBJ2-7; 12 positions agree with TRBD2. The J call is uncertain, as TRBJ2-5 better fits the DNA end. The CDR3 has 14 residues. CDR1 and CDR2 (germline): SNHLY, FYNNEI. The CDR3 DNA is TGTGCCAGCATCCGACTAGCGGGGGAAGAGACCCAGTACTTC. Translating it yields CASIRLAGEETQYF.

V gene TRBV9 combines with J gene TRBJ2-1, with 10 bases matching TRBD2. The CDR3 loop spans 16 amino acids. CDR1 SGDLS and CDR2 YYNGEE come from the germline V gene. The trim removed 0 bases at V and 5 bases at J, leaving 5 bases unmatched. CDR3 coding DNA: TGTGCCAGCAGCGTAGGAGCTAGCGGGGGAAACAATGAGCAGTTCTTC. Protein sequence: CASSVGASGGNNEQFF.

The chain recombines TRBV29-1 with TRBJ2-7; no reliable D call. CDR3 size: 13 residues. V dropped 5 bases and J dropped 3 bases, with 14 bases sitting between them. The germline gives CDR1 SQVTM, CDR2 ANQGSEA. Written as DNA, the CDR3 is TGCAGCGTTTGGGAACAGACCAGCTACGAGCAGTACTTC. This sequence encodes CSVWEQTSYEQYF.

The rearrangement uses TRBV12-3 or TRBV12-4 and TRBJ2-1; D unresolved. The J call may not be correct, given that the DNA end is closer to TRBJ2-7. CDR3 length equals 11 residues. The CDR3 protein is CAGSPKGEQYF. The CDR3 DNA is TGTGCCGGTAGCCCAAAGGGCGAGCAGTACTTC.

This clonotype was seen only a few times. The chain uses TRBV12-3 or TRBV12-4 and TRBJ1-5; D is possibly TRBD1 (6 bases). The V end lost 4 bases, the J end lost 9 bases, and 16 bases lay between the germline ends. The CDR3 is made up of 14 amino acids. The CDR3 region is CASSSGTRRGPQHF. The CDR3 DNA sequence: TGTGCCAGCAGTTCCGGGACAAGAAGGGGGCCCCAGCATTTT.

V gene TRBV6-6 combines with J gene TRBJ1-2; D is unclear. Between the trimmed V and J ends, which lost 4 bases and 3 bases, there was a span of 15 bases. Germline V gene lookup returns CDR1 MNHNY and CDR2 SVGAGI (reference sequence). The CDR3 is 15 amino acids. The CDR3 spells CASSSALTGHYGYTF. The CDR3 DNA is TGTGCCAGCAGTTCGGCCTTGACCGGCCACTATGGCTACACCTTC.

This clonotype turned up a few times. The J gene is TRBJ2-7, the V gene TRBV29-1; D is uncertain. The germline V gene encodes CDR1 SQVTM and CDR2 ANQGSEA. CDR3 length equals 10 residues. The V gene lost 8 bases and the J gene lost 3 bases, with 8 bases spanning the gap. The CDR3 loop reads CSRYHYEQYF. Written as DNA, the CDR3 is TGCAGCCGTTATCACTACGAGCAGTACTTC.

This clonotype turned up a few times. The chain uses TRBV20-1 and TRBJ1-2; D is undetermined. Germline CDR1 and CDR2: DFQATT and SNEGSKA (reference sequence). The CDR3 runs 13 residues. V lost 4 bases to trimming and J lost 3 bases, with 12 bases between them. The CDR3 reads CSATPGIDYGYTF. In DNA form, the CDR3 reads TGCAGTGCTACCCCCGGGATTGACTATGGCTACACCTTC.

The V gene is TRBV7-9, the J gene TRBJ2-1; the D is unclear. Deletions cut 4 bases from V and 10 bases from J, with 11 bases between. Germline V gives CDR1 SEHNR, CDR2 FQNEAQ (reference sequence). The CDR3 contains 12 residues. The CDR3 DNA is TGTGCCAGCAGCTCCAGTACGGCGGAGCAGTTCTTC. Translating gives CASSSSTAEQFF. The entire variable domain, with the rest obtained from reference TRBV7-9 and TRBJ2-1, is as follows: DTGVSQNPRHKITKRGQNVTFRCDPISEHNRLYWYRQTLGQGPEFLTYFQNEAQLEKSRLLSDRFSAERPKGSFSTLEIQRTEQGDSAMYLCASSSSTAEQFFGPGTRLTVL.

This clonotype was counted between two and nine times. The V call is TRBV20-1, the J call TRBJ2-1; no reliable D call. From germline, CDR1 is DFQATT and CDR2 SNEGSKA (reference sequence). With 6 bases removed from V and 5 bases from J, the gap between germline ends came to 11 bases. This CDR3 comprises 12 residues. The CDR3 DNA reads TGCAGTGCCCTCGCGCCTCACAATGAGCAGTTCTTC. Its translation: CSALAPHNEQFF.

The chain combines TRBV7-2 with TRBJ1-6, with unresolved D. Germline CDR1 reads SGHTA; CDR2 reads FQGNSA. CDR3 length equals 14 residues. The germline V and J ends were trimmed by 1 base and 9 bases, with 10 bases remaining between them. The CDR3 DNA reads as TGTGCCAGCAGCTTAGATACGGTTATTTCACCCCTCCACTTT. Protein sequence: CASSLDTVISPLHF.

This chain connects TRBV11-2 to TRBJ2-1, with D perhaps matching TRBD1 (6 bases). CDR3 length equals 15 residues. Germline assignment: CDR1 SGHAT and CDR2 FQNNGV. Trimming removed 4 bases from V and 8 bases from J, with 18 bases in between. CDR3 coding DNA: TGTGCCAGCAGCTCGACCCGGGACACCGGCCATGAGCAGTTCTTC. Protein product: CASSSTRDTGHEQFF.

V is TRBV20-1 and J is TRBJ1-5; 7 bases line up with TRBD1. The CDR3 runs to 16 residues. V lost 6 bases to trimming and J lost 1 base; unmatched junction nucleotides: 12. Germline assignment: CDR1 DFQATT and CDR2 SNEGSKA (reference sequence). The CDR3 reads CSAKKRAGGSNQPQHF. The DNA of the CDR3 is TGCAGTGCAAAGAAGCGGGCAGGGGGGAGCAATCAGCCCCAGCATTTT.

The chain is built from TRBV6-2 or TRBV6-3 and TRBJ2-6; 9 bases fit TRBD2. The germline gives CDR1 MNHEY, CDR2 SVGEGT. The CDR3 sequence is 19 residues long. The V segment lost 4 bases and the J segment 0 bases; nucleotides outside the gene matches: 10. Here the CDR3 reads CASSFRLADLNSGANVLTF. CDR3 coding DNA: TGTGCCAGCAGTTTCCGACTAGCGGATTTAAACTCTGGGGCCAACGTCCTGACTTTC.

This clonotype has ten or more counts. The chain carries TRBV7-8 and TRBJ2-1, with D unclear. Trimming took 1 base from V and 7 from J, leaving 8 bases between them. Per germline, CDR1 SGHVS and CDR2 FQNEAQ. The CDR3 loop spans 13 amino acids. The CDR3 spells CASSLGGVNEQFF. DNA for the CDR3: TGTGCCAGCAGCTTAGGTGGCGTTAATGAGCAGTTCTTC.

This chain uses TRBV7-8 with TRBJ1-1; D remains ambiguous. CDR1 SGHVS and CDR2 FQNEAQ come from the germline V gene. The CDR3 contains 13 residues. V shed 6 bases and J shed 5 bases, with 13 bases lying between them. Here the CDR3 reads CASSFAGWTEAFF. Here the CDR3 DNA reads TGTGCCAGCAGTTTCGCGGGATGGACTGAAGCTTTCTTT.

The chain recombines TRBV29-1 with TRBJ2-3; D may be TRBD2 (5 bases). Deletions cut 6 bases from V and 9 bases from J, with 19 bases between. This CDR3 is built from 13 residues. Germline-derived CDR1 and CDR2 are SQVTM and ANQGSEA. In nucleotides, the CDR3 is TGCAGCGTCAACCCCTTTGAGGGATGCACGCAGTATTTT. Protein product: CSVNPFEGCTQYF.

V is TRBV15 and J is TRBJ1-2; D gene unclear. Germline CDR1 reads LNHNV; CDR2 reads YYDKDF (reference sequence). The CDR3 covers 13 residues. Trimming cost V 0 bases and J 4 bases, with 6 bases left between them. CDR3 DNA: TGTGCCACCAGCAGAGAATCAGGCTATGGCTACACCTTC. Protein product: CATSRESGYGYTF.